Described below is a single T cell receptor beta chain sequence and its context. The specificity of this receptor is unknown. A single base separates this from a much larger clone, so it may be a read error. This specimen's time point label, per the study, means: less than 30 weeks on oral tofacitinib. The treatment or condition label of this sample denotes: oral pan-JAK inhibitor, 5-10 mg twice daily. Peripheral blood and lesional scalp punch biopsies were obtained from patients with alopecia areata. PBMCs were isolated by density centrifugation and stained for CD3, CD4 and CD8, and CD4+ and CD8+ T cells were sorted on a FACSAria. This sample is drawn from a study of CD8+ T cells in alopecia areata (dated by TCRdb to the late 2010s). General notes on the study: The treated patients took part in an open-label pilot trial in which moderate-to-severe alopecia areata was treated with oral tofacitinib at 5 to 10 mg twice daily. Patients on tofacitinib were biopsied at baseline and after 4 and 24 weeks of treatment, and several of the patients also had a later scalp biopsy. Patients received tofacitinib for 6 to 18 months and were then followed off drug for 6 months to check for delayed response and recurrence. The RNA source kit depended on sample type: the PAXgene miRNA kit for fixed scalp, the miRNeasy kit for PBMCs, and the RNeasy kit for mouse skin. The SALT score, which quantifies the percentage of affected scalp surface area, was used to measure disease severity in treated patients. On the human side, TCRbeta sequencing was run on scalp tissue and on sorted CD4+ and CD8+ peripheral blood T cells from healthy controls and from alopecia areata patients with either patchy or totalis/universalis disease. The study used high-throughput TCRbeta sequencing to examine T cell clonal expansion in alopecia areata, in both the C3H/HeJ mouse model and human patients. Scalp clonality was compared among normal scalp (n=4), patchy alopecia areata scalp (n=8), and alopecia totalis/universalis scalp (n=8). immunoSEQ multiplex PCR using 35 Vbeta forward primers and 13 Jbeta reverse primers was used to amplify TCRbeta CDR3 regions.

V sheds 5 bases and J sheds 0 bases, leaving 5 bases between their ends. The germline V gene (reference sequence) provides CDR1 PRHDT and CDR2 FYEKMQ. The CDR3, cysteine through phenylalanine, is 12 amino acids long. Only the CDR3 DNA is retained, 36 bases long and in frame from the first base. Beyond this particular receptor, the publication reports: Many expanded lesional clones persisted in scalp and blood during tofacitinib treatment, which may partly explain relapse after stopping treatment. The treated cohort was small, with a single nonresponder, so links between baseline CD8+ expansion and response need larger studies. Compared with mice, TCR sequences shared between patients were less clear, possibly partly because of HLA diversity across the patient population. Higher clonality and more expanded CD8+ clones were observed in lesional scalp than in normal scalp, particularly in alopecia totalis/universalis, a finding suggestive of antigenic drive. Scalp clonality and the number of expanded CD8+ clones among the top 100 scalp clones were significantly decreased by tofacitinib. Scalp TCR repertoire analysis is complicated because resident alphabeta T cells in normal human skin are also sequenced, whereas mouse skin is dominated by gammadelta T cells.

The method behind the library was the immunoSEQ multiplex PCR assay. RNA was extracted from all samples and reverse transcribed into cDNA as template for TCR sequencing. First-strand cDNA was synthesized using SuperScript III with a 2:1 mix of oligo-dT and random hexamers. A synthetic immune receptor repertoire was used to gauge amplification bias, and whatever bias remained was removed computationally. Concerning the study's data processing: Raw reads were preprocessed for error removal, and CDR3 was defined according to IMGT conventions as running from the conserved cysteine to phenylalanine. To get clonality, Shannon entropy was normalized by log2 of the number of productive unique TCRs and the result was subtracted from 1. CD4 or CD8 identity of scalp clones was inferred by cross-referencing scalp TCRbeta sequences with sorted blood CD4 and CD8 repertoires. Here the immuneACCESS table is served through TCRdb, limited to in-frame sequences with V and J called. Missing clones are a known gap in these copies; in checked studies unresolved V genes cover under half, and the rest lacks a known reason. V and J calls plus clone size are reproduced from that table; the DNA served to infer D and trimming. The sample table shows around 180,000 clones, and roughly 60% are seen once. The ten largest clones take up just over 1% of the sample.

This clonotype was obtained from a human donor with alopecia areata. Here the chain combines TRBV13 and TRBJ2-7; a weak D assignment points to TRBD2 (5 bases agree). Sequenced here: CD4+ T cells sorted from blood, sampled at week 24, from a patient treated with tofacitinib. In nucleotides, the sequence is TGTGCCAGCAGCGGGAGCTCCTACGAGCAGTACTTC. This codes for CASSGSSYEQYF.